This T cell receptor (beta chain) was identified during a study of human T cells and chemical hapten exposure. In the study overall: The variation in per-sample TCR yields arose mainly from small differences in pooled library volumes.

This clonotype was seen many times. Antigen specificity is unknown. Sample time point: patch test 3, about 24 weeks after DPC sensitization. The treatment is: therapeutic diphenylcyclopropenone sensitization with weekly scalp DPC. Findings and caveats of the study: DPC sensitization produced no change in TCRs with frequency above 1 in 1000.

TCRdb used MiXCR to reprocess the RACE reads, holding one entry per CDR3 protein. This sample yields some 52,000 distinct CDR3 sequences, of which 9% to 10% are seen a single time; roughly 15% belongs to the top ten. The sample consisted of whole blood, taken in connection with sensitization to the hapten diphenylcyclopropenone (DPC). This sequence originates from a middle-aged woman with alopecia areata. Some clones in this sample may be carry-over from other donors' samples.

Written as DNA, the CDR3 is TGCAGTGCTAGCGGGACTAGCGGCGTCGACGAGCAGTACTTC. Encoded protein: CSASGTSGVDEQYF. The V and J genes are TRBV20-1 and TRBJ2-7; 11 bases are shared with TRBD2. The V gene end was trimmed by 3 bases and the J gene end by 5 bases; junction bases not matched to a gene: 6. Looked up from germline, CDR1 is DFQATT and CDR2 is SNEGSKA (reference sequence). The CDR3 runs to 14 residues.